This T cell receptor beta chain originates from a study of T cells in Graves' hyperthyroidism and ophthalmopathy. Study-wide points: With a median lead of 6.5 months before onset, the model predicted ophthalmopathy. Ophthalmopathy was separated from stable hyperthyroidism by a 13 V-J model.

Hyperthyroidism patients were newly diagnosed, had disease duration under 2 months, and were aged 18 to 65 years. The investigators amplified TCR beta CDR3 regions from RNA transcripts. During a first-round RT-PCR of the TCR CDR3, the HTBI primer set was used. TCRdb used MiXCR to reprocess the multiplex PCR reads, holding one entry per CDR3 protein. Of around 440,000 distinct CDR3 sequences listed, roughly 14% are singletons. Germline V gene sequence: CDR1 MNHEY, CDR2 SMNVEV (reference sequence). The CDR3 length is 15 residues. V shed 4 bases, J shed 1 base, and the junction held 6 bases outside the gene matches. This clonotype was recorded many times. The antigen is undetermined.

Input material: blood. The chain links TRBV27 to TRBJ2-5; TRBD2 matches at 7 bases. This TCR was recovered from a woman younger than 30 with Graves' hyperthyroidism. CDR3 region: CASSSWGGLQETQYF. CDR3 bases: TGTGCCAGCAGTTCGTGGGGGGGACTCCAAGAGACCCAGTACTTC.